This section outlines one TCR beta chain sequence together with its context. Its antigen is still unknown. The data originate from a study of vaccination and CD4 T cells after COVID-19. Study background: The cells in question were stimulated using overlapping spike peptides derived from SARS-CoV-2, HCoV-NL63, HCoV-OC43 and HCoV-229E.

CD4+ T cells that had been cultured provided DNA sequenced with the Oncomine TCR Beta short-read assay. MiXCR, run by TCRdb on the PCR reads, gives a single entry per CDR3 protein. Here the sample spans more than 12,000 distinct CDR3 sequences, 40% to 60% being singletons. The treatment denotes: approximately 10-day PBMC culture with coronavirus spike peptide pools or control peptides (ViraFEST assay). T cells were expanded with peptide pools, and expanded clonotypes were identified by TCR sequencing. With 10 ug/ml peptide pools and approximately 10 IU/ml IL-2, PBMCs were cultured at a few million per well. CDR3 size: 13 residues. Trimming left V 2 bases short and J 6 bases short, with 8 bases between. The germline V gene encodes CDR1 SGHVS and CDR2 FNYEAQ.

The TCR comes from a human donor who had recovered from COVID-19. The chain recombines TRBV7-6 with TRBJ1-5; unclear D gene. Sequencing was carried out using CD4+ T cells from blood, cultured in vitro. This CDR3 reads CASSLTGVQPQHF. The CDR3 region has the DNA TGTGCCAGCAGCTTAACCGGGGTTCAGCCCCAGCATTTT.